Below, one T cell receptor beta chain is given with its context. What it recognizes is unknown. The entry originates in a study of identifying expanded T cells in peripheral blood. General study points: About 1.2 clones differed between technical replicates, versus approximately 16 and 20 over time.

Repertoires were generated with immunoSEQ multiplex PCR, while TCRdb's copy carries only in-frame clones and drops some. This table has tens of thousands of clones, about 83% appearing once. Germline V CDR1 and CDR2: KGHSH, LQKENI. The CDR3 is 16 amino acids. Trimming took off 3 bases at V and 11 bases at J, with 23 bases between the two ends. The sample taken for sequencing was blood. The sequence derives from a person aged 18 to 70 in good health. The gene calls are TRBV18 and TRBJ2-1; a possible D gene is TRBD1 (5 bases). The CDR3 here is CASSPAASRGQGQQFF. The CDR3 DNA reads TGTGCCAGCTCACCGGCCGCATCTAGGGGCCAAGGGCAGCAGTTCTTC.